Below, 21 T cell receptor beta chains from the same sample are listed, as sequenced in a study of T-cell memory formation after mild COVID-19. MiXCR was run by TCRdb on the 5' RACE reads, yielding one entry per CDR3 protein. This sample has about 82,000 distinct CDR3 sequences, with about 13% found just once. The source material was PBMCs or a T cell subset sorted from them (not recorded which). Receptor source: a man younger than 35 who had mild COVID-19 (a few samples of this study predate the infection). Cell type and time point are not known.

The chain has TRBV9 and TRBJ1-5; 8 bases are shared with TRBD1. This CDR3 is built from 14 residues. V lost 3 bases, J lost 5 bases, and 4 bases stayed unmatched. Germline V CDR1 and CDR2: SGDLS, YYNGEE. CDR3 nucleotides: TGTGCCAGCAGCGAAGGGACAGGCGATCAGCCCCAGCATTTT. It is translated as CASSEGTGDQPQHF.

The rearrangement links TRBV12-3 or TRBV12-4 to TRBJ1-1; D is ambiguous. Trimming removed 6 bases at V and 4 bases at J, with 12 bases between. The CDR3 consists of 13 residues. The CDR3 bases are TGTGCCAGCAGCCCCAACTGGGGCACTGAAGCTTTCTTT. Its translation is CASSPNWGTEAFF.

This clonotype was seen only a few times. Written as DNA, the CDR3 is TGTGCCAGCAGCGGACAGGGGAACACTGAAGCTTTCTTT. It encodes CASSGQGNTEAFF. The chain carries TRBV12-3 or TRBV12-4 and TRBJ1-1, with 8 bases that match TRBD1. The CDR3 loop spans 13 amino acids. V dropped 6 bases and J dropped 1; count of bases not matched to a gene: 1.

This chain connects TRBV7-2 to TRBJ2-1; D is uncertain. Per germline, CDR1 SGHTA and CDR2 FQGNSA. Trimming removed 0 bases from V and 8 bases from J, with 11 bases in between. The CDR3 has 14 amino acids. The CDR3 sequence: CASSLAESLHEQFF. The CDR3 coding sequence is TGTGCCAGCAGCTTAGCCGAGTCGTTACATGAGCAGTTCTTC.

There are a few counts of this clonotype. The chain combines TRBV7-8 with TRBJ2-5, with D possibly matching TRBD2 (5 bases). Per the germline V gene, CDR1 is SGHVS and CDR2 is FQNEAQ. This CDR3 is 15 amino acids long. V lost 3 bases and J lost 5, with 16 bases in between. The CDR3 DNA reads TGTGCCAGCAGCTTCTCGCCAATGAGGGAGGAGACCCAGTACTTC. Its protein is CASSFSPMREETQYF.

The rearrangement joins TRBV6-6 to TRBJ2-7, with 7 bases fitting TRBD1. The CDR3 covers 13 residues. Germline assignment: CDR1 MNHNY and CDR2 SVGAGI (reference sequence). Unmatched junction bases numbered 8, after V lost 6 bases and J lost 6 bases. The CDR3 coding sequence is TGTGCCAGCAGCGAAGGGGGCGGGTTCGAGCAGTACGTC. The encoded protein is CASSEGGGFEQYV.

The chain carries TRBV6-2 or TRBV6-3 and TRBJ1-2, with 8 bases lining up with TRBD1. Germline-derived CDR1 and CDR2 are MNHEY and SVGEGT. The V gene end was trimmed by 4 bases and the J gene end by 8 bases; junction bases not matched to a gene: 15. The CDR3 length is 16 residues. The CDR3 DNA reads as TGTGCCAGCAGTTCAACCAACTATGCACAGGGGGACGGCTACACCTTC. Its protein product is CASSSTNYAQGDGYTF.

This clonotype has a handful of counts. This chain joins TRBV7-9 and TRBJ1-5; the D is unclear. The ends were cut back, 1 base at V and 5 bases at J, with 12 bases in the middle. This CDR3 spans 15 amino acids. Germline V gene data show CDR1 as SEHNR and CDR2 as FQNEAQ (reference sequence). Here the CDR3 DNA reads TGTGCCAGCAGCTTAGTTTCAGGTTCCGATCAGCCCCAGCATTTT. Translating it yields CASSLVSGSDQPQHF.

This clonotype was picked up a small number of times. The chain links TRBV12-3 or TRBV12-4 to TRBJ2-7, with D possibly matching TRBD2 (6 bases). The CDR3 contains 12 residues. V lost 6 bases, J lost 3 bases, and 9 bases lay in between. CDR3 sequence reads: CASRRGSYEQYF. The CDR3 nucleotides read TGTGCCAGCAGGCGGGGAAGCTACGAGCAGTACTTC.

This clonotype has at least ten counts. The chain is built from TRBV7-9 and TRBJ2-5, with TRBD2 matching 7 bases. Germline lookup yields CDR1 SEHNR and CDR2 FQNEAQ (reference sequence). Trimming at V came to 1 base and at J to 0 bases, leaving 8 bases not matched to a gene. The CDR3 is 17 residues long. CDR3 bases: TGTGCCAGCAGCTTAGGAGCCGTCGGGGGGTACCAAGAGACCCAGTACTTC. Protein product: CASSLGAVGGYQETQYF.

The CDR3 reads CASSLGTSGGTDTQYF. The CDR3 DNA is TGTGCCAGCAGCTTGGGGACTAGCGGGGGAACAGATACGCAGTATTTT. This sequence joins TRBV11-2 and TRBJ2-3, with TRBD2 identical over 14 bases. CDR3 length: 16 amino acids. V was pared by 3 bases and J by 3 bases, with 2 bases of the junction left unmatched. Germline CDR1 reads SGHAT; CDR2 reads FQNNGV.

This clonotype was detected only a few times. This chain links TRBV7-2 with TRBJ1-3, with D perhaps matching TRBD1 (5 bases). Germline V CDR1 and CDR2: SGHTA, FQGNSA. V was cut by 6 bases and J by 0 bases, with 9 bases left in between. The CDR3 extends over 14 amino acids. Here the CDR3 reads CASRRDGSGNTIYF. For the CDR3, the DNA is TGTGCCAGCAGGAGGGACGGCTCTGGAAACACCATATATTTT. The full variable domain, its missing parts supplied by reference TRBV7-2 and TRBJ1-3, is GAGVSQSPSNKVTEKGKDVELRCDPISGHTALYWYRQSLGQGLEFLIYFQGNSAPDKSGLPSDRFSAERTGGSVSTLTIQRTQQEDSAVYLCASRRDGSGNTIYFGEGSWLTVV.

Worth noting for this clonotype: Possible read error: a much larger clone is one base away. The gene calls are TRBV5-1 and TRBJ2-6; D is ambiguous. CDR1 and CDR2 (germline): SGHRS, YFSETQ. The V end lost 1 base, the J end lost 2 bases, and 4 bases lay between the germline ends. The CDR3 spans 14 residues. CDR3 bases: TGCGCCAGCAGCTTGTACCCTGGGGCCAACGTCCTGACTTTC. Its protein is CASSLYPGANVLTF.

The rearrangement uses TRBV7-9 and TRBJ1-1; tentative D call: TRBD1 (6 bases). There are 12 residues in the CDR3. Germline V CDR1 and CDR2: SEHNR, FQNEAQ (reference sequence). V was clipped by 4 bases and J by 7 bases, with 10 bases between them. The CDR3 nucleotides read TGTGCCAGCAGCTACAGGGCAGATGAAGCTTTCTTT. This gives the protein CASSYRADEAFF.

This clonotype was counted a few times. V gene TRBV7-9 combines with J gene TRBJ2-5, with D tentatively TRBD1 or TRBD2 (6 bases each). The germline V and J ends were trimmed by 3 bases and 5 bases, with 16 bases remaining between them. The CDR3 loop spans 15 amino acids. Germline V lookup: CDR1 SEHNR, CDR2 FQNEAQ (reference sequence). The CDR3 sequence: CASSFGPGARETQYF. CDR3 coding DNA: TGTGCCAGCAGCTTTGGTCCGGGGGCTCGGGAGACCCAGTACTTC.

This clonotype was detected only a few times. The V gene is TRBV12-3 or TRBV12-4, the J gene TRBJ1-2, with D perhaps matching TRBD1 (5 bases). The CDR3 runs 14 residues. The germline V and J ends were trimmed by 5 bases and 3 bases, with 13 bases remaining between them. The CDR3, as DNA: TGTGCCAGCAGTGACAGCCGCTTGGACTATGGCTACACCTTC. Protein sequence: CASSDSRLDYGYTF.

The DNA for the CDR3 is TGTGCCAGCAGCCAAGAATTGGGGGGGCCTACCTACGAGCAGTACTTC. Its protein product is CASSQELGGPTYEQYF. The chain has TRBV4-2 and TRBJ2-7, with TRBD2 as a possible D gene (7 bases). Germline V CDR1 and CDR2: LGHNA, YNFKEQ. CDR3 size: 16 residues. V dropped 0 bases and J dropped 2 bases, with 14 bases sitting between them.

The sample holds a few counts of this clonotype. This chain links TRBV7-9 with TRBJ1-1; D is unclear. The CDR3 covers 14 residues. The ends were cut back, 1 base at V and 3 bases at J, with 9 bases in the middle. In germline, CDR1 is SEHNR, CDR2 FQNEAQ (reference sequence). The CDR3 sequence: CASSLGGWDTEAFF. The CDR3 bases are TGTGCCAGCAGCTTAGGAGGGTGGGACACTGAAGCTTTCTTT.

The chain recombines TRBV5-1 with TRBJ1-2; 7 nucleotides match TRBD1. The CDR3 contains 12 residues. V shed 1 base, J shed 8 bases, and the junction held 2 bases outside the gene matches. In germline, CDR1 is SGHRS, CDR2 YFSETQ. The CDR3 coding sequence is TGCGCCAGCAGCTTGACAGGGGCAGGCTACACCTTC. It translates to CASSLTGAGYTF.

This clonotype was recorded a few times. The CDR3 here is CASSHGVRRASEAFF. Here the CDR3 DNA reads TGCGCCAGCAGCCACGGGGTGCGGCGGGCCTCTGAAGCTTTCTTT. The chain uses TRBV4-1 and TRBJ1-1; D uncertain. The CDR3 has 15 amino acids. CDR1 and CDR2 (germline): MGHRA, YSYEKL. V dropped 3 bases and J dropped 6 bases, with 17 bases sitting between them.

There are a few counts of this clonotype. The V call is TRBV6-5, the J call TRBJ2-3; 10 bases are a match to TRBD2. Germline CDR1 MNHEY, CDR2 SVGAGI. V was pared by 4 bases and J by 4 bases, with 8 bases of the junction left unmatched. The CDR3 runs to 16 residues. CDR3 residues: CASSSRWSGGADTQYF. In nucleotides, the CDR3 is TGTGCCAGCAGTTCTCGCTGGAGCGGGGGGGCAGATACGCAGTATTTT.